The clone carrying this T cell receptor (beta chain) has more than one count but fewer than ten. The antigen is undetermined. The data derive from a study of CD8+ T cells in alopecia areata. General study results and limits: Relative to mice, TCR sharing across patients was less clear, a difference possibly HLA-related. Normal skin's resident alphabeta T cells are sequenced alongside lesional scalp T cells.

Peripheral blood samples and lesional scalp punch biopsies were obtained from alopecia areata patients. PBMCs, the starting material, were the source of sorted CD4+ and CD8+ T cells. It was cDNA, reverse transcribed from extracted RNA, that served as the sequencing template. Measured with immunoSEQ multiplex PCR; TCRdb has only the in-frame clones, and not every one. The repertoire holds 25,000 to 35,000 clones, 62% seen once, with approximately 18% in the top ten. This CDR3 has 14 residues. Per germline, CDR1 SGHVS and CDR2 FNYEAQ. V lost 3 bases, J lost 3 bases, and 11 bases lay in between. The receptor was isolated from a human donor with alopecia areata. This chain links TRBV7-6 with TRBJ2-5, with a weak D call TRBD2 (6 bases). The sample taken for sequencing was NKG2D-high CD8+ T cells sorted from blood. This CDR3 is CASSFFPGEETQYF. The CDR3 coding sequence is TGTGCCAGCAGCTTTTTTCCGGGAGAAGAGACCCAGTACTTC.